Only one count was recorded for the clone carrying this TCR beta chain. Its antigen remains unidentified. The sample originates from a study of cytomegalovirus exposure and HLA in healthy donors. The overall study: Most genotyped donors, 65% to 85% of 398, had Caucasian-associated genetic ancestry. Whole-study findings and limits: In an earlier analysis, in some 540 donors, most V segments appeared productive either ~90% or ~30% of the time.

This PCR relied on a set of 60 Vbeta primers and 13 Jbeta primers. Profiling relied on immunoSEQ multiplex PCR, and the TCRdb table lists in-frame clones only, not all of them. The sample lists 150,000 to 200,000 clones; 85% to 90% were seen once. Healthy bone marrow donors supplied every sample. Germline V gene sequence: CDR1 LGHNT, CDR2 FRNRAP. The CDR3 totals 15 residues. After removal of 6 bases from V and 1 base from J, the junction contained 5 bases not matched to a gene. Sequencing was done on a sample of PBMCs. The TCR sequence derives from a woman aged 18-35 years in good health and CMV-seronegative. The chain has TRBV12-5 and TRBJ2-1, with 8 bases that match TRBD1. This chain's CDR3 is CASGATGASYNEQFF. The CDR3, as DNA: TGTGCTAGTGGGGCGACAGGGGCGTCCTACAATGAGCAGTTCTTC.